Below are 15 T cell receptor beta chains sequenced from a single sample in a study of cytomegalovirus exposure and HLA in healthy donors. The PCR made use of 60 Vbeta and 13 Jbeta primers. Assay used: immunoSEQ multiplex PCR; TCRdb lists only in-frame clones, some missing. The listing contains 100,000 to 150,000 clones. What was sequenced was PBMCs. All receptors derive from a woman aged 35 to 49 in good health and CMV-seropositive.

V usage is TRBV6-6 and J usage is TRBJ2-3; 13 bases match TRBD2. Germline loops: CDR1 MNHNY, CDR2 SVGAGI (reference sequence). Germline trimming cut 6 bases from V and 3 bases from J; bases unmatched to any gene: 3. There are 15 residues in the CDR3. CDR3 DNA sequence: TGTGCCAGCAGCCTGGGACTAGCGGGAACAGATACGCAGTATTTT. Protein: CASSLGLAGTDTQYF.

This chain joins TRBV4-1 and TRBJ1-5; tentative D call: TRBD1 (6 bases). Trimming cost V 5 bases and J 5 bases, with 13 bases left between them. The CDR3 loop spans 14 amino acids. Per the germline V gene, CDR1 is MGHRA and CDR2 is YSYEKL. The CDR3 bases are TGCGCCAGCAGCAAAGGACAGCCTTATCAGCCCCAGCATTTT. It encodes CASSKGQPYQPQHF.

The chain recombines TRBV19 with TRBJ2-7, with D possibly being TRBD1 (6 bases). Germline V gene lookup returns CDR1 LNHDA and CDR2 SQIVND (reference sequence). The V end lost 3 bases, the J end lost 5 bases, and 8 bases lay between the germline ends. This CDR3 comprises 12 residues. The CDR3 sequence: CASSISGDEQYF. The CDR3 nucleotides are TGTGCCAGTAGTATCTCAGGGGACGAGCAGTACTTC.

This chain links TRBV5-6 with TRBJ2-7; TRBD1 is a possible D gene (6 bases). CDR3 length: 14 amino acids. The ends were cut back, 4 bases at V and 0 bases at J, with 11 bases in the middle. The germline V gene encodes CDR1 SGHDT and CDR2 YYEEEE. CDR3 sequence (DNA): TGTGCCAGCAGCCCCGGGACAAACTCCTACGAGCAGTACTTC. Translated: CASSPGTNSYEQYF.

The chain links TRBV28 to TRBJ1-5; unclear D gene. The V and J ends lost 2 bases and 8 bases respectively, with 10 bases between them. In germline, CDR1 is MDHEN, CDR2 SYDVKM. The CDR3 is 13 residues long. The chain's CDR3 is CASSLPGDEPQHF. CDR3 nucleotides: TGTGCCAGCAGTTTACCGGGTGATGAGCCCCAGCATTTT.

Here the CDR3 reads CASSSTLTVGEAFF. CDR3 DNA sequence: TGTGCCAGCAGTTCGACTCTGACAGTGGGTGAAGCTTTCTTT. This chain links TRBV27 with TRBJ1-1; perhaps TRBD1 as D (5 bases). CDR1 and CDR2 (germline): MNHEY, SMNVEV (reference sequence). This CDR3 contains 14 residues. Trimming stripped 4 bases from V and 7 bases from J, with 16 bases between.

The genes are TRBV28 and TRBJ1-2, with D possibly matching TRBD1 (5 bases). CDR3 length: 13 residues. V shed 3 bases and J shed 5 bases, with 10 bases lying between them. Germline CDR1 is MDHEN and CDR2 is SYDVKM. This CDR3 reads CASSFGRVYGYTF. CDR3 DNA sequence: TGTGCCAGCAGTTTCGGCAGGGTGTATGGCTACACCTTC.

The chain uses TRBV15 and TRBJ2-7; 7 positions match TRBD2. This CDR3 has 13 residues. Germline CDR1 reads LNHNV; CDR2 reads YYDKDF (reference sequence). Losses at the gene ends were 3 bases for V and 3 bases for J; bases not matched to a gene: 2. CDR3 sequence (DNA): TGTGCCACCAGCAGGGGGGGGATCTACGAGCAGTACTTC. This translates into CATSRGGIYEQYF.

CDR3: CSALDRSNYGYTF. The CDR3 DNA follows: TGCAGCGCCCTCGACAGGTCTAACTATGGCTACACCTTC. V and J are TRBV29-1 and TRBJ1-2; the D gene is possibly TRBD1 (6 bases). Germline V gene lookup returns CDR1 SQVTM and CDR2 ANQGSEA. The CDR3 has 13 residues. V was trimmed by 7 bases and J by 0 bases, leaving 12 bases between them.

The V gene is TRBV6-5, the J gene TRBJ2-7, with 7 bases lining up with TRBD2. From germline, CDR1 is MNHEY and CDR2 SVGAGI. Trimming took 3 bases from V and 2 from J; bases not matched to a gene: 7. The length of the CDR3 is 15 residues. The CDR3 DNA sequence: TGTGCCAGCAGTTATACTAGCGTTTCTCCCTACGAGCAGTACTTC. This translates into CASSYTSVSPYEQYF.

The J gene is TRBJ1-5, the V gene TRBV5-4, with TRBD1 as a possible D gene (5 bases). Trimming took 4 bases from V and 0 from J, leaving 17 bases between them. The CDR3 sequence is 17 residues long. Germline V gene data show CDR1 as SGHNT and CDR2 as YYREEE (reference sequence). The CDR3 loop is CASSLTRQIYSNQPQHF. CDR3 DNA: TGTGCCAGCAGCCTCACCCGACAGATCTATAGCAATCAGCCCCAGCATTTT. The complete variable domain, with remaining parts taken from reference TRBV5-4 and TRBJ1-5, reads ETGVTQSPTHLIKTRGQQVTLRCSSQSGHNTVSWYQQALGQGPQFIFQYYREEENGRGNFPPRFSGLQFPNYSSELNVNALELDDSALYLCASSLTRQIYSNQPQHFGDGTRLSIL.

This rearrangement joins TRBV7-3 to TRBJ1-2; TRBD1 aligns across 8 bases. Germline trimming cut 5 bases from V and 2 bases from J; bases unmatched to any gene: 10. The CDR3 spans 16 residues. CDR1 SGHTA and CDR2 FQGTGA come from the germline V gene. The CDR3 region is CASSLAGGGSNYGYTF. The CDR3 DNA is TGTGCCAGCAGCCTGGCAGGGGGCGGGAGCAACTATGGCTACACCTTC.

V is TRBV19 and J is TRBJ1-1; 10 bases agree with TRBD1. This CDR3 has 16 amino acids. Per germline, CDR1 LNHDA and CDR2 SQIVND (reference sequence). Trimming took 10 bases from V and 5 from J; bases not matched to a gene: 16. This CDR3 is CATRTGGPQGWTEAFF. CDR3 DNA: TGTGCCACCCGGACAGGGGGTCCCCAAGGGTGGACTGAAGCTTTCTTT.

This chain connects TRBV9 to TRBJ2-7; possibly TRBD2 for D (5 bases). This CDR3 has 16 amino acids. Germline CDR1 is SGDLS and CDR2 is YYNGEE. V lost 3 bases and J 3 bases, leaving 19 bases between the germline ends. The CDR3 is CASSAGNGMGYYEQYF. In DNA form, the CDR3 reads TGTGCCAGCAGCGCCGGGAACGGGATGGGATACTACGAGCAGTACTTC.

The gene calls are TRBV7-2 and TRBJ2-5; D is unresolved. The V and J ends lost 1 base and 2 bases respectively, with 11 bases between them. There are 15 residues in the CDR3. CDR1 is SGHTA, CDR2 FQGNSA, per germline. CDR3 DNA sequence: TGTGCCAGCAGCTTAGGTGGGCAGAATCAAGAGACCCAGTACTTC. This translates into CASSLGGQNQETQYF.